What follows are 16 T cell receptor beta chains derived from one specimen sequenced in a study of blood T cell repertoires in COVID-19. TCRdb's table, derived via immunoSEQ multiplex PCR, lists solely in-frame clones and lacks some. The table lists roughly 250,000 clones, around 85% of them singletons. The sample comprised peripheral blood. The receptors shown here come from a human donor with COVID-19, enrolled during active disease. The donor label of this sample is uncertain.

V is TRBV3-1 (or the pseudogene TRBV3-2) and J is TRBJ1-5, with D possibly matching TRBD1 (6 bases). The CDR3 runs to 12 residues. V lost 11 bases and J lost 6, with 14 bases in between. Germline V gene data show CDR1 as LGHDT and CDR2 as YNNKEL (reference sequence). DNA of the CDR3: TGTGCCTATGGACAGCCCGGTCAGCCCCAGCATTTT. It is translated as CAYGQPGQPQHF.

This clone was found once. The chain recombines TRBV7-2 with TRBJ2-1; 13 bases line up with TRBD2. The CDR3 length is 16 residues. Looked up from germline, CDR1 is SGHTA and CDR2 is FQGNSA. V dropped 5 bases and J dropped 4; count of bases not matched to a gene: 5. The CDR3 reads CASSPPGLAGYNEQFF. The CDR3 bases are TGTGCCAGCAGCCCCCCGGGACTAGCGGGATACAATGAGCAGTTCTTC.

This clone was recorded a few times. V gene TRBV28 combines with J gene TRBJ2-2; TRBD1 matches at 8 bases. The CDR3 consists of 16 residues. CDR1 is MDHEN, CDR2 SYDVKM, per germline. V trimming: 5 bases; J trimming: 2 bases; junction bases outside the gene matches: 7. CDR3 in amino acids: CASSRADRENTGELFF. In nucleotides, the CDR3 is TGTGCCAGCAGTCGCGCGGACAGGGAAAACACCGGGGAGCTGTTTTTT.

The chain couples TRBV5-4 to TRBJ2-1; a weak D match, TRBD2 (5 bases). This CDR3 comprises 12 residues. Trimming cost V 4 bases and J 9 bases, with 11 bases left between them. The germline V gene encodes CDR1 SGHNT and CDR2 YYREEE (reference sequence). The CDR3: CASSPPGSEQFF. In DNA, the CDR3 is TGTGCCAGCAGCCCCCCGGGGAGTGAGCAGTTCTTC.

This clone appeared a single time. The CDR3 DNA follows: TGTGCCAGTTACGCCGTGGGTAGGGGTAACTATGGCTACACCTTC. This encodes CASYAVGRGNYGYTF. The chain joins TRBV6-6 to TRBJ1-2; maybe TRBD1 (5 bases). The CDR3 runs to 15 residues. The V end lost 9 bases, the J end lost 1 base, and 18 bases lay between the germline ends. In germline, CDR1 is MNHNY, CDR2 SVGAGI (reference sequence).

CDR3 nucleotide sequence: TGTGCCAGCAGTCCAGGACTACTCTACGAGCAGTACTTC. It encodes CASSPGLLYEQYF. The V and J genes are TRBV28 and TRBJ2-7, with D possibly matching TRBD2 (6 bases). This CDR3 has 13 amino acids. V was cut by 5 bases and J by 3 bases, with 11 bases left in between. Germline-derived CDR1 and CDR2 are MDHEN and SYDVKM.

The rearrangement joins TRBV21-1 to TRBJ2-3; the DNA was not compared with TRBD2, the D call given in the table. TRBV21-1 is noted as a pseudogene. The CDR3 has 16 residues. The CDR3 is CASNLKSSGATDTQYF. In DNA, the CDR3 is TGTGCCAGCAACCTGAAGTCTAGCGGGGCGACAGATACGCAGTATTTT.

This clone was picked up a small number of times. The V and J genes are TRBV18 and TRBJ1-1; the match to TRBD1 covers 12 bases. Germline trimming cut 0 bases from V and 5 bases from J; bases unmatched to any gene: 10. The CDR3 is 18 amino acids. CDR1 is KGHSH, CDR2 LQKENI, per germline. CDR3 protein: CASSPPVGQGAVKTEAFF. The CDR3 DNA follows: TGTGCCAGCTCACCACCGGTGGGACAGGGGGCAGTTAAGACTGAAGCTTTCTTT.

The chain carries TRBV11-2 and TRBJ1-5, with 7 bases fitting TRBD1. Per germline, CDR1 SGHAT and CDR2 FQNNGV. V shed 3 bases, J shed 1 base, and the junction held 0 bases outside the gene matches. This CDR3 is 14 amino acids long. The CDR3 loop is CASSLGQSNQPQHF. CDR3 bases: TGTGCCAGCAGCTTGGGACAGAGCAATCAGCCCCAGCATTTT.

The chain links TRBV9 to TRBJ2-1; TRBD2 aligns across 11 bases. The CDR3 sequence is 17 residues long. CDR1 is SGDLS and CDR2 is YYNGEE in the germline V gene. Germline trimming cut 4 bases from V and 7 bases from J; bases unmatched to any gene: 13. DNA for the CDR3: TGTGCCAGCAGCCCCCCAATCGCTAGCGGGAGGAATAATGAGCAGTTCTTC. This sequence encodes CASSPPIASGRNNEQFF. The entire variable domain, with the rest obtained from reference TRBV9 and TRBJ2-1, is as follows: DSGVTQTPKHLITATGQRVTLRCSPRSGDLSVYWYQQSLDQGLQFLIQYYNGEERAKGNILERFSAQQFPDLHSELNLSSLELGDSALYFCASSPPIASGRNNEQFFGPGTRLTVL.

The genes are TRBV28 and TRBJ1-2, with TRBD1 as a possible D gene (5 bases). The CDR3 runs 14 residues. The V gene lost 6 bases and the J gene lost 2 bases, with 13 bases spanning the gap. Germline V gene lookup returns CDR1 MDHEN and CDR2 SYDVKM. CDR3 sequence reads: CASSPAGGNYGYTF. In nucleotides, the CDR3 is TGTGCCAGCAGCCCGGCGGGGGGGAACTATGGCTACACCTTC.

A remark on this clone: The sample holds other DNA sequences that translate to the same CDR3. The chain links TRBV6-5 to TRBJ2-7; the D is unclear. The CDR3 is 14 amino acids. Germline V lookup: CDR1 MNHEY, CDR2 SVGAGI. Trimming stripped 0 bases from V and 4 bases from J, with 10 bases between. CDR3 sequence reads: CASSYSRLGYEQYF. In DNA form, the CDR3 reads TGTGCCAGCAGTTACTCGCGTCTAGGATACGAGCAGTACTTC.

This chain connects TRBV7-8 to TRBJ1-6; D might be TRBD1 (5 bases). The CDR3 totals 15 residues. Germline assignment: CDR1 SGHVS and CDR2 FQNEAQ. V was trimmed by 1 base and J by 7 bases, leaving 11 bases between them. The CDR3 DNA reads as TGTGCCAGCAGCTTAGGACAGCCCAGAAATTCACCCCTCCACTTT. It codes for CASSLGQPRNSPLHF.

The chain recombines TRBV28 with TRBJ2-2; 9 bases map to TRBD1. Trimming removed 5 bases from V and 5 bases from J; junction bases left unmatched: 15. This CDR3 is 18 amino acids long. Germline V gene data show CDR1 as MDHEN and CDR2 as SYDVKM. DNA for the CDR3: TGTGCCAGCAGTCCCGCCGGGACAGGGACTACCAATACCGGGGAGCTGTTTTTT. Amino acid sequence: CASSPAGTGTTNTGELFF.

The chain has TRBV5-1 and TRBJ2-2; 10 bases fit TRBD2. The CDR3 is 16 amino acids. Losses at the gene ends were 5 bases for V and 6 bases for J; bases not matched to a gene: 10. Germline V gene data show CDR1 as SGHRS and CDR2 as YFSETQ. The CDR3 DNA sequence: TGCGCCAGCAGACCAGCGGGAGGGGTTTCTTCCGGGGAGCTGTTTTTT. This sequence encodes CASRPAGGVSSGELFF.

The genes are TRBV28 and TRBJ2-7; D is possibly TRBD2 (5 bases). Germline assignment: CDR1 MDHEN and CDR2 SYDVKM. CDR3 length: 13 residues. V was pared by 2 bases and J by 6 bases, with 11 bases between. The CDR3 nucleotides are TGTGCCAGCAGTTTAATGAGGGCCGGCGAGCAGTACTTC. Translating gives CASSLMRAGEQYF.